Listed below are T cell receptor beta chains from one sample, sequenced in a study of blood T cell repertoires in COVID-19. Repertoires were generated with immunoSEQ multiplex PCR, while TCRdb's copy carries only in-frame clones and drops some. The data show roughly 130,000 clones, roughly 80% seen once. Material for sequencing was peripheral blood. The source is a woman in her fifties or sixties with acute or convalescent COVID-19. Both conserved end residues are trimmed from each CDR3. A row's size may be missing; if present it is once, few, many or a size class.

>TRBJ1-3|NA|TRBV9
ASSHQDKGAGNTIY
>TRBJ2-3|NA|TRBV5-1
ASSLAGLAGGTDTQY
>TRBJ1-5|NA|TRBV28
ASSFGQGFRQPQH
>TRBJ1-5|NA|TRBV10-3
AIGGTADNQPQH
>TRBJ1-1|NA|TRBV3-1/TRBV3-2
ASSHSGGGNTEAF
>TRBJ1-1|NA|TRBV5-4
ASSLGGHLNTEAF
>TRBJ2-3|NA|TRBV10-3
AIRRGAGGGSTDTQY
>TRBJ1-1|NA|TRBV18
ASSPLGQPNTEAF
>TRBJ1-1|NA|TRBV20-1
SASRDRGTEAF
>TRBJ1-6|NA|TRBV10-3
AIRTGGSGSPLH
>TRBJ2-2|NA|TRBV4-2
ASSPLKGYANTGELF
>TRBJ2-3|NA|TRBV13
ASRKIAGGTDTQY
>TRBJ1-5|NA|TRBV6-6
ASQGDPNQPQH
>TRBJ1-1|NA|TRBV5-1
ASSSLQGARNTEAF
>TRBJ1-3|NA|TRBV5-1
ASQQLQGARSKTRNTIY
>TRBJ2-7|NA|TRBV9
ASSTGQVNGEQY
>TRBJ1-1|NA|TRBV19
ASSRGLNTEAF
>TRBJ2-7|few|TRBV11-2
ASSLVVGQGTYEQY
>TRBJ2-1|NA|TRBV7-6
ASSLRDIEASYNEQF
>TRBJ2-7|NA|TRBV5-5
ASSDGFVSYEQY
>TRBJ2-2|once|TRBV30
AWNREGNTGELF
>TRBJ2-5|few|TRBV5-1
ASSTGQGTQETQY
>TRBJ2-7|NA|TRBV6-2/TRBV6-3
ASSYPRDRPGYEQY
>TRBJ2-7|NA|TRBV7-3
ASSPGQRYEQY
>TRBJ1-2|NA|TRBV6-5
ASSPWTDNYGYT
>TRBJ1-2|few|TRBV15
ATSSGDRGLSSGYT
>TRBJ2-7|NA|TRBV5-1
ASSSGYEQY
>TRBJ1-2|NA|TRBV14
ASSLMGQGVYGYT
>TRBJ1-1|few|TRBV27
ASSFFRGNTEAF
>TRBJ2-3|NA|TRBV30
AWSRGRGGRADTQY
>TRBJ1-5|few|TRBV6-5
ASSYGQGINQPQH
>TRBJ1-2|NA|TRBV27
ASSLQGGAHYGYT
>TRBJ1-5|NA|TRBV5-1
ASSWNREGVNQPQH
>TRBJ2-3|NA|TRBV11-2
ASSRSGGQGDTQY
>TRBJ2-3|NA|TRBV14
ASSQDARTGITDTQY
>TRBJ2-7|NA|TRBV7-8
ASSPRQVSYEQY
>TRBJ1-2|NA|TRBV18
ASSPGQDYGYT
>TRBJ2-7|NA|TRBV4-1
ASSRPGTSTTYEQY
>TRBJ1-2|NA|TRBV4-1
ASSLEGQESYGYT
>TRBJ1-6|few|TRBV14
ASSQDLGGGSPLH
>TRBJ1-2|NA|TRBV6-4
ASRQTGTGGSGYT
>TRBJ2-1|NA|TRBV10-1
ASRWGTSGRQF
>TRBJ2-3|NA|TRBV6-2/TRBV6-3
ASSYSNLAGYPSDTQY
>TRBJ2-3|NA|TRBV19
ASYSGLAGTTDTQY
>TRBJ1-1|NA|TRBV12-5
ASGLVPSQFTEAF
>TRBJ1-2|NA|TRBV27
ASSPIGSWNYGYT
>TRBJ1-3|NA|TRBV7-8
ASSLVIQAFGNTIY
>TRBJ1-1|NA|TRBV3-1/TRBV3-2
ASSQVQDSEAF
>TRBJ2-1|NA|TRBV7-8
ASSLLGGSDEQF
>TRBJ1-6|NA|TRBV9
ASSPGGEPLH